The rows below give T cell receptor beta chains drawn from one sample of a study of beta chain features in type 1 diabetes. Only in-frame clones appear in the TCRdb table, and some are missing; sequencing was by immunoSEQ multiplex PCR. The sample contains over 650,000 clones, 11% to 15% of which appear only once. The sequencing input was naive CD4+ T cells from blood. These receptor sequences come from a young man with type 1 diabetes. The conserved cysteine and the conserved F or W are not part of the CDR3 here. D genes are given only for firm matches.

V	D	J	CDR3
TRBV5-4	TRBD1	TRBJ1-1	ASSLMGTGDTEAF
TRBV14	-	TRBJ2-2	ASSPRLTENTGELF
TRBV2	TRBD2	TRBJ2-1	ASSVSGVSYNEQF
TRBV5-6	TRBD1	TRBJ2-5	ASSSRQGAETQY
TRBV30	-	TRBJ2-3	AWTAYDTQY
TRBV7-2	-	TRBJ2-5	ASSTWTSETQY
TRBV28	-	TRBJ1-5	ASSLWRNQPQH
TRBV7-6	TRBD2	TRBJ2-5	ASSLVSGSMETQY
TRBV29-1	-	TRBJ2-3	SVERTSTDTQY
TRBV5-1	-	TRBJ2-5	ASSWRSPVETQY
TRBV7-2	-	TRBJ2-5	ASSLAPGTETQY
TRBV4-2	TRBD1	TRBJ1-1	ASSQDTGGMNTEAF
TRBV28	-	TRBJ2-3	ASSLRGRGDIAQY
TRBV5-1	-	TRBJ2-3	ASSLRSSSDTQY
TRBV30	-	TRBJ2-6	AWRKALGRASSGANVLT
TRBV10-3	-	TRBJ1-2	AINTGTLSDRKSYGYT
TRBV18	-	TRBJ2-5	ASSASVLVVETQY
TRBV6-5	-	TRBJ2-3	ASRLGGGTDTQY
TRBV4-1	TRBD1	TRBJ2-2	ASSNRGWDTGELF
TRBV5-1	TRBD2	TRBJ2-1	ASSLAASGSFSYNEQF
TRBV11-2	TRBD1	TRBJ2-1	ASSLRDSSYNEQF
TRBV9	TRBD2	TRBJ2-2	ASSVNLAGNTGELF
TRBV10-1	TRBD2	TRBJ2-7	ASSESVFAGGRNEQY